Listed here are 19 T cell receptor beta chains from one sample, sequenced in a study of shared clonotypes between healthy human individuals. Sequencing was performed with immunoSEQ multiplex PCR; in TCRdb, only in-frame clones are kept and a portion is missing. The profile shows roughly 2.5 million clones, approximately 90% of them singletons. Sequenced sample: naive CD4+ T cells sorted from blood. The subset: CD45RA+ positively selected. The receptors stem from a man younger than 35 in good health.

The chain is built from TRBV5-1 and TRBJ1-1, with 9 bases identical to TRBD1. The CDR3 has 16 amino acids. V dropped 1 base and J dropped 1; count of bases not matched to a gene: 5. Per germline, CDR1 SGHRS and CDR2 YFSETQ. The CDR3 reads CASSLSLGQGNTEAFF. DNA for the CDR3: TGCGCCAGCAGCTTGTCGCTGGGACAGGGGAACACTGAAGCTTTCTTT.

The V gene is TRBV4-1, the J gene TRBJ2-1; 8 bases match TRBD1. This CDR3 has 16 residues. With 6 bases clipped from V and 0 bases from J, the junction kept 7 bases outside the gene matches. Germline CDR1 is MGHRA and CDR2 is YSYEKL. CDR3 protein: CASRQGEKSSYNEQFF. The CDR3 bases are TGCGCCAGCAGACAGGGGGAGAAGAGCTCCTACAATGAGCAGTTCTTC.

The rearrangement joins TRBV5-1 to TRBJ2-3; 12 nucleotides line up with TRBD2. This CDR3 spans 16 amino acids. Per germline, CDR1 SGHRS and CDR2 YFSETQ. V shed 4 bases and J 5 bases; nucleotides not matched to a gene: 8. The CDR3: CASSKSSGRAEDTQYF. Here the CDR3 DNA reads TGCGCCAGCAGCAAATCTAGCGGGAGGGCGGAAGATACGCAGTATTTT. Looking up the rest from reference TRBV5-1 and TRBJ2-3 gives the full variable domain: KAGVTQTPRYLIKTRGQQVTLSCSPISGHRSVSWYQQTPGQGLQFLFEYFSETQRNKGNFPGRFSGRQFSNSRSEMNVSTLELGDSALYLCASSKSSGRAEDTQYFGPGTRLTVL.

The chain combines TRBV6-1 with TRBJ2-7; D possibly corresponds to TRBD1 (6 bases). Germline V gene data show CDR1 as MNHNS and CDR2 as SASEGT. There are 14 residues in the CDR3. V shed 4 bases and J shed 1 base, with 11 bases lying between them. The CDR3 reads CASSVNRESYEQYF. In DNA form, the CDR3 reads TGTGCCAGCAGTGTTAACAGGGAATCCTACGAGCAGTACTTC.

This CDR3 is CASKELGNTGELFF. For the CDR3, the DNA is TGTGCCAGTAAAGAATTAGGGAACACCGGGGAGCTGTTTTTT. The chain employs TRBV19 and TRBJ2-2; D call uncertain. The V gene's germline CDR1 is LNHDA and CDR2 SQIVND (reference sequence). The CDR3 has 14 residues. Trimming cost V 7 bases and J 1 base, with 10 bases left between them.

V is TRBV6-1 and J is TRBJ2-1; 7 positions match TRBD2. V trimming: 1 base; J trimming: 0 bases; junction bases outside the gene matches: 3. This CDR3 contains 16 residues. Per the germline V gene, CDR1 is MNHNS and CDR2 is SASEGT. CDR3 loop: CASSEEGGSSYNEQFF. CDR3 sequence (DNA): TGTGCCAGCAGTGAAGAGGGCGGGAGCTCCTACAATGAGCAGTTCTTC.

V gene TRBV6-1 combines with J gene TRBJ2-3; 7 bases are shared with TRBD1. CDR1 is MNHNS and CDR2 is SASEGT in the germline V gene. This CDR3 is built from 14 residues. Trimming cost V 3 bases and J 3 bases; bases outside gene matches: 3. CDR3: CASSENRGTDTQYF. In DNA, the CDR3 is TGTGCCAGCAGTGAGAACAGGGGTACAGATACGCAGTATTTT.

The CDR3 here is CASSPAGGNTGELFF. The CDR3 coding sequence is TGTGCCAGCTCACCGGCAGGGGGCAATACCGGGGAGCTGTTTTTT. V and J are TRBV18 and TRBJ2-2; 8 positions match TRBD1. Trimming took 3 bases from V and 5 from J; bases not matched to a gene: 5. The CDR3 runs 15 residues. In germline, CDR1 is KGHSH, CDR2 LQKENI.

This CDR3 reads CASTLTSGSYNEQFF. DNA of the CDR3: TGTGCCAGCACCCTGACTAGCGGGAGTTACAATGAGCAGTTCTTC. The chain is built from TRBV7-2 and TRBJ2-1, with 12 bases that match TRBD2. The CDR3 extends over 15 amino acids. J was trimmed by 4 bases and V by 7 bases; bases with no gene match: 5. Germline V CDR1 and CDR2: SGHTA, FQGNSA.

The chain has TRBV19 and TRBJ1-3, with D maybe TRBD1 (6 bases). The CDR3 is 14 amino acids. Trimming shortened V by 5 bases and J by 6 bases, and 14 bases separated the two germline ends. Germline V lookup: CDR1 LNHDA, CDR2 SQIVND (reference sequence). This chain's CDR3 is CASSETGFSNTIYF. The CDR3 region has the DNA TGTGCCAGTAGTGAAACAGGGTTCTCAAACACCATATATTTT.

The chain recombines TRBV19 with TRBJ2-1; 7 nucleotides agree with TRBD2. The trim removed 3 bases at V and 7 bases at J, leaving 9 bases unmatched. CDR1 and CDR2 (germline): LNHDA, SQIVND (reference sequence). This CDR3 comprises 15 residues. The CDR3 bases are TGTGCCAGTAGTATCCCGACCATCGGGAGGAATGAGCAGTTCTTC. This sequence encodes CASSIPTIGRNEQFF.

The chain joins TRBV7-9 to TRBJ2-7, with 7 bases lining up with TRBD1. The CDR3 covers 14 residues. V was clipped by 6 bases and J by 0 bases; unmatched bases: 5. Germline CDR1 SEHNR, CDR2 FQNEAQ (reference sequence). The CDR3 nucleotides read TGTGCCAGCAGTTACGGGACAGCCTCCTACGAGCAGTACTTC. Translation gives CASSYGTASYEQYF.

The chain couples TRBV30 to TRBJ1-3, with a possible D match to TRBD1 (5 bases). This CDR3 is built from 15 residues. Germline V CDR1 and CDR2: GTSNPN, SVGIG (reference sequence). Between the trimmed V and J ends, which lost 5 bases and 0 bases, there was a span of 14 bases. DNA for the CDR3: TGTGCCTGGGCCGGGGACTTTTACTCTGGAAACACCATATATTTT. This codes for CAWAGDFYSGNTIYF.

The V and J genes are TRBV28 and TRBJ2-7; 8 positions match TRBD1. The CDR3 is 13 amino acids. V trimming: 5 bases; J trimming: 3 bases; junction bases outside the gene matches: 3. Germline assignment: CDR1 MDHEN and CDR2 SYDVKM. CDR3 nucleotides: TGTGCCAGCAGTCCGGGACAGGTCTACGAGCAGTACTTC. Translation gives CASSPGQVYEQYF.

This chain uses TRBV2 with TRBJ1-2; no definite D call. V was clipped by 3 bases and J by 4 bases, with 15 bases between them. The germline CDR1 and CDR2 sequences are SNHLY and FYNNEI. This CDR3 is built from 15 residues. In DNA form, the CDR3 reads TGTGCCAGCAGTGAGAGAACAGTCTCTCTCTATGGCTACACCTTC. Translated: CASSERTVSLYGYTF.

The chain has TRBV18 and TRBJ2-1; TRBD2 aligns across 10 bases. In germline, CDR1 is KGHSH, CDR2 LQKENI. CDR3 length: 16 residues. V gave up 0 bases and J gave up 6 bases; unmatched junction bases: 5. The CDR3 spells CASSPPVAGGTNEQFF. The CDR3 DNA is TGTGCCAGCTCACCACCCGTAGCGGGAGGCACCAATGAGCAGTTCTTC. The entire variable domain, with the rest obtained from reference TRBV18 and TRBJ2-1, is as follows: NAGVMQNPRHLVRRRGQEARLRCSPMKGHSHVYWYRQLPEEGLKFMVYLQKENIIDESGMPKERFSAEFPKEGPSILRIQQVVRGDSAAYFCASSPPVAGGTNEQFFGPGTRLTVL.

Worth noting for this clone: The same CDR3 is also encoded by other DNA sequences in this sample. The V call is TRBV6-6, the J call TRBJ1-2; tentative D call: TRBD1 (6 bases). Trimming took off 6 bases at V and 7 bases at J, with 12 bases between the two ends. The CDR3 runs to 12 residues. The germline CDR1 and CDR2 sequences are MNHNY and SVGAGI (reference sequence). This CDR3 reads CASSQGLGGYTF. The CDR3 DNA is TGTGCCAGCAGCCAGGGGCTCGGTGGCTACACCTTC.

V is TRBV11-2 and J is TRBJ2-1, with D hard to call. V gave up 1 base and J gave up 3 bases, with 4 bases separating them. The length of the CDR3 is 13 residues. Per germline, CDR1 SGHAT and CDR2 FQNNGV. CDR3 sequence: CASSLGNYNEQFF. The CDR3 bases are TGTGCCAGCAGCTTAGGGAACTACAATGAGCAGTTCTTC.

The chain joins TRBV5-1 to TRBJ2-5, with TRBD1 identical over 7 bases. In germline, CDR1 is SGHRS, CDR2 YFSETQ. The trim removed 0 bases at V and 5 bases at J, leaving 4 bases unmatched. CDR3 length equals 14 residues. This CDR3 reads CASSLEQGYETQYF. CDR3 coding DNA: TGCGCCAGCAGCTTGGAACAGGGGTATGAGACCCAGTACTTC.